This record covers a single T cell receptor beta chain. Its cognate antigen is unknown. The entry originates in a study of T cell responses to AZD1222 COVID-19 vaccine. Using immunoSEQ multiplex PCR, the repertoire was profiled, and TCRdb retains in-frame clones only, with some absent. The sample contains approximately 200,000 clones, around 93% of which appear only once. The germline gives CDR1 SGHNT, CDR2 YYREEE (reference sequence). The trim removed 2 bases at V and 4 bases at J, leaving 7 bases unmatched. This CDR3 contains 15 residues. Study-wide results and caveats: Clonal diversity may have been underestimated, and the donors were mostly white British, with more females than males. Only a handful of AZD1222 recipients were seropositive at baseline.

The chain joins TRBV5-4 to TRBJ2-7; 9 bases agree with TRBD1. The TCR sequence derives from an adult who received the AZD1222 COVID-19 vaccine. This specimen was peripheral blood, taken 28 days after the second AZD1222 dose. The CDR3 loop reads CASSLPGDRAYEQYF. For the CDR3, the DNA is TGTGCCAGCAGCTTACCTGGGGACAGGGCTTACGAGCAGTACTTC.